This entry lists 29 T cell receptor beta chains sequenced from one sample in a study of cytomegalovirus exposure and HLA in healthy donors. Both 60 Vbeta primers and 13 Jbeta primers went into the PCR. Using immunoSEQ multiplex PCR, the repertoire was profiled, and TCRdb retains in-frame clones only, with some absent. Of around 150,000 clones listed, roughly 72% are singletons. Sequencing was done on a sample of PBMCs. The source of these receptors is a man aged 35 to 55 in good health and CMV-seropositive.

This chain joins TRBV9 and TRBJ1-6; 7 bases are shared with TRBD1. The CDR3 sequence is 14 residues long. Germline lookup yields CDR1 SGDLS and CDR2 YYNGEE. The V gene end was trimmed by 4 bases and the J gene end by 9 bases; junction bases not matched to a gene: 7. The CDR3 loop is CASSPNRGGSPLHF. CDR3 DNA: TGTGCCAGCAGCCCGAACAGGGGTGGTTCACCCCTCCACTTT.

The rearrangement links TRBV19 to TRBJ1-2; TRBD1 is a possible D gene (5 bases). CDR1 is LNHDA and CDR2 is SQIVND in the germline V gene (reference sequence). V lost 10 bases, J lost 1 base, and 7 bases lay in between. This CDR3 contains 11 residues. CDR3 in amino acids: CATGDNYGYTF. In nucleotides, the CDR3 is TGTGCCACGGGGGATAACTATGGCTACACCTTC.

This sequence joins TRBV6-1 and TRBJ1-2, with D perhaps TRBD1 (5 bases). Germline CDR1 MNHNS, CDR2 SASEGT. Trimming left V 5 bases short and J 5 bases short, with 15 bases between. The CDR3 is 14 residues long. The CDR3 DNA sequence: TGTGCCAGCAGTTCCGGGACTGTTGCTTATGGCTACACCTTC. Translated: CASSSGTVAYGYTF.

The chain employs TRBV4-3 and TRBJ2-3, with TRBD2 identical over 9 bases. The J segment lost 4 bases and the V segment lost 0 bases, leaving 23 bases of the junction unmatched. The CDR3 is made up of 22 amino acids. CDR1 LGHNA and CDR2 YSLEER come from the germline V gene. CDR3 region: CASSQDFLGGGAVATVADTQYF. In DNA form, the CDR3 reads TGCGCCAGCAGCCAAGATTTTCTGGGCGGGGGGGCCGTCGCAACCGTCGCAGATACGCAGTATTTT.

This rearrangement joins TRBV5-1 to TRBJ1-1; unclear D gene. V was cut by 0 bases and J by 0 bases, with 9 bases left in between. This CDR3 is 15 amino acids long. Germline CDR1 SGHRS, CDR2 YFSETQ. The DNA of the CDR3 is TGCGCCAGCAGCTTGGCACCGGGATTGAACACTGAAGCTTTCTTT. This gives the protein CASSLAPGLNTEAFF.

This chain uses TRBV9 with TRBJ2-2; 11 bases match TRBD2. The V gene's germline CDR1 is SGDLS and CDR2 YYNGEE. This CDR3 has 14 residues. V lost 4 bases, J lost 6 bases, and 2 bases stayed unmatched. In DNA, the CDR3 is TGTGCCAGCAGCCCGGGACTAGCGGCCGGGGAGCTGTTTTTT. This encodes CASSPGLAAGELFF.

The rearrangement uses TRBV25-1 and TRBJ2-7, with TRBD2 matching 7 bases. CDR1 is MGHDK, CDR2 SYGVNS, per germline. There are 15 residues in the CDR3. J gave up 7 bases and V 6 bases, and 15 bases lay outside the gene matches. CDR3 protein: CASSPRGLGREEQYF. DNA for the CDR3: TGTGCCAGCAGCCCCCGGGGATTGGGGCGGGAGGAGCAGTACTTC.

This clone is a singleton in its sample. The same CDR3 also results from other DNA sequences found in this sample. DNA of the CDR3: TGTGCCACCAGCAGAGATAGGGGGACCGGGGAGCTGTTTTTT. It specifies CATSRDRGTGELFF. J is TRBJ2-2 and V is TRBV15, with TRBD1 as a possible D gene (6 bases). The V and J ends lost 0 bases and 5 bases respectively, with 7 bases between them. Germline lookup yields CDR1 LNHNV and CDR2 YYDKDF (reference sequence). The CDR3 totals 14 residues.

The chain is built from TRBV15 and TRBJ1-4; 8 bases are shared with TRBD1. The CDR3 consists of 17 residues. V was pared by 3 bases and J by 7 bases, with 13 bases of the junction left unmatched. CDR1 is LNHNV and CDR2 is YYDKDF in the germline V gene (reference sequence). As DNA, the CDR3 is TGTGCCACCAGCAGTGATGGACAGGGAGGTCTTGGTGAAAAACTGTTTTTT. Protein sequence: CATSSDGQGGLGEKLFF.

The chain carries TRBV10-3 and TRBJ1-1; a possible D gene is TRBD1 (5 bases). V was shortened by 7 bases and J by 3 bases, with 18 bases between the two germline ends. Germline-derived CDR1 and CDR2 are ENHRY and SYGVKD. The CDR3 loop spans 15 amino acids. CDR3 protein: CAITQSTAPYTEAFF. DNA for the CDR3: TGTGCCATCACTCAATCGACAGCACCATACACTGAAGCTTTCTTT.

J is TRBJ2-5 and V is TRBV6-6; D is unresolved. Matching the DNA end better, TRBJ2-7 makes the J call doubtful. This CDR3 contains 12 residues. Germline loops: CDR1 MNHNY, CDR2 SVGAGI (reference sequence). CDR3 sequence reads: CASSSSSYEQYF. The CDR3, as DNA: TGTGCCAGCAGTTCCTCCTCCTACGAGCAGTACTTC.

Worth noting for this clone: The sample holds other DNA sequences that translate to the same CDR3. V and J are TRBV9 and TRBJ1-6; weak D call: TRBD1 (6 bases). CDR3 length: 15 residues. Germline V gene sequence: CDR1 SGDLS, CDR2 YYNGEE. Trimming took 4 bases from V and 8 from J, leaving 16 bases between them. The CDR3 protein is CASSFGQSWDSPLHF. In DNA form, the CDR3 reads TGTGCCAGCAGCTTTGGACAGTCCTGGGATTCACCCCTCCACTTT. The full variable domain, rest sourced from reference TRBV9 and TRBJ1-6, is DSGVTQTPKHLITATGQRVTLRCSPRSGDLSVYWYQQSLDQGLQFLIQYYNGEERAKGNILERFSAQQFPDLHSELNLSSLELGDSALYFCASSFGQSWDSPLHFGNGTRLTVT.

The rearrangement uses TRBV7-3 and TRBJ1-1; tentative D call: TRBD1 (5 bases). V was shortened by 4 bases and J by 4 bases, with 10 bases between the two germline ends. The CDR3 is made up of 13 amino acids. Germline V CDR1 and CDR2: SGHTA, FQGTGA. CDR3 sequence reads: CASSSSGITEAFF. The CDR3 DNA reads TGTGCCAGCAGCTCCTCAGGGATCACTGAAGCTTTCTTT.

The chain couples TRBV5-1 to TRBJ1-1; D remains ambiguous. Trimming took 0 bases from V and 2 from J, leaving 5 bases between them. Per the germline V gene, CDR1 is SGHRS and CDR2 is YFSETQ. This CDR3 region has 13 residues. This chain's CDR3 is CASSLVVNTEAFF. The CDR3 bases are TGCGCCAGCAGCTTGGTAGTTAACACTGAAGCTTTCTTT.

The CDR3 DNA reads TGTGCCAGCAGTCCGGCCGGGACAGGGAACTATGGCTACACCTTC. It is translated as CASSPAGTGNYGYTF. The chain employs TRBV6-5 and TRBJ1-2; 9 bases align to TRBD1. The CDR3 runs to 15 residues. Trimming at V came to 5 bases and at J to 2 bases, leaving 6 bases not matched to a gene. Germline V lookup: CDR1 MNHEY, CDR2 SVGAGI.

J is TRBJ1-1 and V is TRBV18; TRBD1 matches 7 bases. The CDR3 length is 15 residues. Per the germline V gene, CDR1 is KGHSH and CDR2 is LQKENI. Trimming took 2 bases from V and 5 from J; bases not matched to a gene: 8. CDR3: CASSPGTARKTEAFF. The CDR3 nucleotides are TGTGCCAGCTCACCAGGGACAGCCAGGAAGACTGAAGCTTTCTTT.

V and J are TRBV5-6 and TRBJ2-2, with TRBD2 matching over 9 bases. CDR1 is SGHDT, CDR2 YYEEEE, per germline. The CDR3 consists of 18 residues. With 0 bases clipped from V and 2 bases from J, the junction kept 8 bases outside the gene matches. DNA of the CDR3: TGTGCCAGCAGCTTGGTGGGGGAGACTAGCGGAAACACCGGGGAGCTGTTTTTT. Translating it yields CASSLVGETSGNTGELFF.

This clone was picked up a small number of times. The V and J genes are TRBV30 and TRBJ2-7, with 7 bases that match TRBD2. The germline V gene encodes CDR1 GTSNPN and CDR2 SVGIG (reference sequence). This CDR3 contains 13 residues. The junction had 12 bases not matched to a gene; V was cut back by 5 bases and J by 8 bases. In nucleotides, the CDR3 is TGTGCCTGGTCCCTAGCGGAGGGGACCAAGCAGTACTTC. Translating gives CAWSLAEGTKQYF.

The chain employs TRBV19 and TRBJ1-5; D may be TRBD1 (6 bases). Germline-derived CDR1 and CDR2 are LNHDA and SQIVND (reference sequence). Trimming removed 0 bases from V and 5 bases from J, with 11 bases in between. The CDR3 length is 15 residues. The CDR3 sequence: CASSIEGDNYQPQHF. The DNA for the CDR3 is TGTGCCAGTAGTATAGAAGGGGACAACTATCAGCCCCAGCATTTT.

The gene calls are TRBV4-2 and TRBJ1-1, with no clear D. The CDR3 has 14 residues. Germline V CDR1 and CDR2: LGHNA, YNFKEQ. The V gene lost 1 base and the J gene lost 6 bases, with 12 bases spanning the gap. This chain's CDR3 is CASSQVIQTAEAFF. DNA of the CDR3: TGTGCCAGCAGCCAAGTAATTCAAACGGCTGAAGCTTTCTTT.

The CDR3 spells CASSFYPRQGYSYEQYF. The CDR3 nucleotides read TGTGCCAGCAGTTTCTATCCCAGACAGGGATATTCCTACGAGCAGTACTTC. The gene calls are TRBV27 and TRBJ2-7; TRBD1 aligns across 7 bases. CDR3 length: 17 amino acids. Germline V gene lookup returns CDR1 MNHEY and CDR2 SMNVEV (reference sequence). The V and J ends lost 3 bases and 1 base, in that order; junction bases with no gene match: 12.

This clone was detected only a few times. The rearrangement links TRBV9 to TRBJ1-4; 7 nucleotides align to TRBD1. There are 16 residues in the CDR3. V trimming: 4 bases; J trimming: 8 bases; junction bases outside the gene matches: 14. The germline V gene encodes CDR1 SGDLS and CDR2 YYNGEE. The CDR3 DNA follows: TGTGCCAGCAGCCCCGACAGGGCGAGAGTGGGGGAAAAACTGTTTTTT. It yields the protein CASSPDRARVGEKLFF.

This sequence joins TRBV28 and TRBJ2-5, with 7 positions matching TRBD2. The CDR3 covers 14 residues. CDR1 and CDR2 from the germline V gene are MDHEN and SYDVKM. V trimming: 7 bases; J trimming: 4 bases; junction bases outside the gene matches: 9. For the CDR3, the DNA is TGTGCCAGCACCTCGGGGGGAATAGGAGAGACCCAGTACTTC. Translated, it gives CASTSGGIGETQYF.

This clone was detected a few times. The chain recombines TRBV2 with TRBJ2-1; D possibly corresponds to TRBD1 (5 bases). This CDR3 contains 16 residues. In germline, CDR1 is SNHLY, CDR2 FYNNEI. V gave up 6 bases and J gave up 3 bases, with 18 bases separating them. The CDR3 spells CASRARQHSLYNEQFF. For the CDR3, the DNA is TGTGCCAGCAGGGCCCGACAGCACAGCCTCTACAATGAGCAGTTCTTC.

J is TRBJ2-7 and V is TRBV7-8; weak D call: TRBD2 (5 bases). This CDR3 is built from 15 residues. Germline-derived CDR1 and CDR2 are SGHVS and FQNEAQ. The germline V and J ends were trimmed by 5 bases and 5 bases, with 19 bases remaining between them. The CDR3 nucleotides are TGTGCCAGCAGCCCCCGGCGGGCGGATCCCAACGAGCAGTACTTC. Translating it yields CASSPRRADPNEQYF.

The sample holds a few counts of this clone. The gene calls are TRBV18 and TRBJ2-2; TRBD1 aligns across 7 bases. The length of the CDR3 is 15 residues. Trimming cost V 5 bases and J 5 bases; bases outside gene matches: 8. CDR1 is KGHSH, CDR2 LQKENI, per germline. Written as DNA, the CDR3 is TGTGCCAGCTCATCCGGACAGGTCGGAACCGGGGAGCTGTTTTTT. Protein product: CASSSGQVGTGELFF.

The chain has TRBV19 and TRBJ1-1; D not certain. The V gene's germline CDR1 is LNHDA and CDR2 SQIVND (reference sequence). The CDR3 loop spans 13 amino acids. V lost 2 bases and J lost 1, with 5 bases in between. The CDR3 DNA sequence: TGTGCCAGTAGTATATCCCAGAACACTGAAGCTTTCTTT. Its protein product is CASSISQNTEAFF.

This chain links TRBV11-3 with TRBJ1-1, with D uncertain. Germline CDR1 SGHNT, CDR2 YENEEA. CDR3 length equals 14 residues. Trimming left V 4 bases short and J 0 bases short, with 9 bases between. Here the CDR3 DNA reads TGTGCCAGCAGCTATGCGAGGATGAACACTGAAGCTTTCTTT. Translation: CASSYARMNTEAFF.

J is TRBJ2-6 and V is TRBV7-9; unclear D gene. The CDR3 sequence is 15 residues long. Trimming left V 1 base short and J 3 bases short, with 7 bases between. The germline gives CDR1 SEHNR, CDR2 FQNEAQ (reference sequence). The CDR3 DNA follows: TGTGCCAGCAGCTTAGGGCTAGGTGGGGCCAACGTCCTGACTTTC. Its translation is CASSLGLGGANVLTF.